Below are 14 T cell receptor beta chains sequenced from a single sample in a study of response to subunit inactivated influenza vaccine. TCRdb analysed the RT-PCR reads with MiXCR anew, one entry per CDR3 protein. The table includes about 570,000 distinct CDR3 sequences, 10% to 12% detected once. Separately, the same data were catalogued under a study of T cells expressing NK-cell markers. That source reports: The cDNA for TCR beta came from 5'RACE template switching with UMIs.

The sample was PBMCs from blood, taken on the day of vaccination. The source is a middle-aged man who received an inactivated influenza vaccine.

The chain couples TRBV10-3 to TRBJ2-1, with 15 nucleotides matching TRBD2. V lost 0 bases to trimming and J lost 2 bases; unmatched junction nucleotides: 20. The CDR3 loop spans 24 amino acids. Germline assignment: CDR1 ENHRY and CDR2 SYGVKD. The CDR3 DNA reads TGTGCCATCAGTGAGTCACATGGGACTAGCGGGAGGATTAAAGAGCGGCGGACCTACAATGAGCAGTTCTTC. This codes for CAISESHGTSGRIKERRTYNEQFF.

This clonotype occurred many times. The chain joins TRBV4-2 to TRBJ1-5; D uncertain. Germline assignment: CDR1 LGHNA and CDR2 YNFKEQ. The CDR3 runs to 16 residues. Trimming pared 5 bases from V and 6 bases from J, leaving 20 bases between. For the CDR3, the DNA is TGTGCCAGCAGCAGCGAAAGTGGAGGGATCGGTCAGCCCCAGCATTTT. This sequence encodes CASSSESGGIGQPQHF.

CDR3 sequence: CSVEDLRGRGDTQYF. In nucleotides, the CDR3 is TGCAGCGTTGAAGATTTACGCGGGAGGGGCGATACGCAGTATTTT. The V gene is TRBV29-1, the J gene TRBJ2-3; 9 positions match TRBD2. The CDR3 sequence is 15 residues long. V was clipped by 0 bases and J by 6 bases; unmatched bases: 7. CDR1 is SQVTM and CDR2 is ANQGSEA in the germline V gene.

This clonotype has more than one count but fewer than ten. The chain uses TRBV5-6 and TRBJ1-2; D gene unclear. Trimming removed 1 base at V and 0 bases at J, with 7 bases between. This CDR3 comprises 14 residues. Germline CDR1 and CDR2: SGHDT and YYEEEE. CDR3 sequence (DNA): TGTGCCAGCAGCTTGAACGGTGCTAACTATGGCTACACCTTC. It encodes CASSLNGANYGYTF.

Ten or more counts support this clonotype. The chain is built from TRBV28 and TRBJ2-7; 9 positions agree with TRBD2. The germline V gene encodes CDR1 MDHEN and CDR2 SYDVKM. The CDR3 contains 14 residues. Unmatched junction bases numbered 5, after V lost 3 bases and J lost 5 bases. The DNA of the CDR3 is TGTGCCAGCAGTTTCATTAGCGGGAGCAACGAGCAGTACTTC. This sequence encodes CASSFISGSNEQYF.

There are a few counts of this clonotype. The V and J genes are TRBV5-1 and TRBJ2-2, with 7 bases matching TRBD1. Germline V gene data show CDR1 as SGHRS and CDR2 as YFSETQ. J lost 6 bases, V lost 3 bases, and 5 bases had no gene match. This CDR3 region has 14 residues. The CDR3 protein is CASSSTGDAGELFF. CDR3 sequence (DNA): TGCGCCAGCAGCTCCACAGGGGACGCCGGGGAGCTGTTTTTT.

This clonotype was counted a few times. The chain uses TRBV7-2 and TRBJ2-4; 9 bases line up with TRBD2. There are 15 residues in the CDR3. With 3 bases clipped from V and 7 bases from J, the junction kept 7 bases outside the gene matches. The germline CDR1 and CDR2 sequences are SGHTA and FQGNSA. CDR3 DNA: TGTGCCAGCAGCTTGGGCGGGGGGGCCTCTAACATTCAGTACTTC. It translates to CASSLGGGASNIQYF.

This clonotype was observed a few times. The CDR3 DNA reads TGTGCCAGCAGCTTAGGGTGGACAGGGCGCACAGATACGCAGTATTTT. Encoded protein: CASSLGWTGRTDTQYF. The V call is TRBV11-2, the J call TRBJ2-3; 8 positions agree with TRBD1. Per the germline V gene, CDR1 is SGHAT and CDR2 is FQNNGV. The CDR3 length is 16 residues. Trimming removed 1 base from V and 1 base from J; junction bases left unmatched: 4.

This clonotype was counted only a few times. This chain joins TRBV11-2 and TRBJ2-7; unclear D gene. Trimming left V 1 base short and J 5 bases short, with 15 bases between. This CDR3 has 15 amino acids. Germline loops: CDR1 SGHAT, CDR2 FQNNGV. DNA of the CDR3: TGTGCCAGCAGCTTAGTTTCATTCGACGCAAACGAGCAGTACTTC. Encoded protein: CASSLVSFDANEQYF.

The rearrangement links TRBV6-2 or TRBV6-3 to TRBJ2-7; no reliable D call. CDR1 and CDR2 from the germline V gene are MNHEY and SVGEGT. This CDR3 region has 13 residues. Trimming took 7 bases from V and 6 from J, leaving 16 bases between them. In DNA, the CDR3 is TGTGCCAGCACCCTACCCGGATTAAGCGAGCAGTACTTC. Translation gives CASTLPGLSEQYF.

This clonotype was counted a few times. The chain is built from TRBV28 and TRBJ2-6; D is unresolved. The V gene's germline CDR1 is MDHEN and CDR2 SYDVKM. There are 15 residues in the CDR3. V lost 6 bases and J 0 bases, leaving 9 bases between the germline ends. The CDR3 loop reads CASSPWASGANVLTF. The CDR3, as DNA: TGTGCCAGCAGCCCCTGGGCCTCTGGGGCCAACGTCCTGACTTTC.

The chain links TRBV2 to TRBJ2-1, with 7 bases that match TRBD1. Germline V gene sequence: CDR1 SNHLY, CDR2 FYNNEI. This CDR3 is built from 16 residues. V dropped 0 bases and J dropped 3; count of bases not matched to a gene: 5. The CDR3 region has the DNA TGTGCCAGCAGTGAAGCATTCAGGGGGATCTACAATGAGCAGTTCTTC. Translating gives CASSEAFRGIYNEQFF.

The CDR3 DNA reads as TGTGCCAGCAGTTACCCAGCCCCGACAGATACGCAGTATTTT. Translating gives CASSYPAPTDTQYF. The chain combines TRBV6-2 or TRBV6-3 with TRBJ2-3, with D unresolved. Trimming shortened V by 2 bases and J by 3 bases, and 9 bases separated the two germline ends. CDR3 length: 14 amino acids. Germline CDR1 MNHEY, CDR2 SVGEGT.

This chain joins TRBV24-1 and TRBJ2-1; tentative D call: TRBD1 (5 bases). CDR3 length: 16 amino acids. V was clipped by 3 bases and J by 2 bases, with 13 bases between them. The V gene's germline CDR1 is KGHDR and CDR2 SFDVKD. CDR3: CATSDPQQDTYNEQFF. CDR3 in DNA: TGTGCCACCAGTGATCCCCAACAGGACACCTACAATGAGCAGTTCTTC.